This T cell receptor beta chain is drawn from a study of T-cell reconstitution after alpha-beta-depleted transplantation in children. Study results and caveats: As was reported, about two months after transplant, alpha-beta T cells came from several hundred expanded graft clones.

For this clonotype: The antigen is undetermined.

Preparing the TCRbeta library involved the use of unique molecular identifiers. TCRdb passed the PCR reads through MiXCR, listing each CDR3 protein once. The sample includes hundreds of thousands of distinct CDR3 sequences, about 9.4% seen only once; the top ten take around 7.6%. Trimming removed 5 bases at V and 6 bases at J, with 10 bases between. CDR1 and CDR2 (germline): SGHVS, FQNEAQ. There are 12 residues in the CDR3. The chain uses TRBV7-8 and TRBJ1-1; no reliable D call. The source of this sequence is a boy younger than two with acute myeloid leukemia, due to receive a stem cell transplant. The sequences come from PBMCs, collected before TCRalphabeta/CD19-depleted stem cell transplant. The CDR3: CASSQNRAEAFF. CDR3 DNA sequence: TGTGCCAGCAGCCAGAATCGCGCTGAAGCTTTCTTT.